The rows below give T cell receptor beta chains drawn from one sample of a study of B cell selection in AIRE deficiency. Libraries were prepared by immunoSEQ multiplex PCR; TCRdb keeps only in-frame clonotypes and omits some of them. The sample carries some 25,000 clones, roughly 96% recorded once. The specimen was CD4+CD127+ conventional T cells sorted from PBMCs. Source of these receptors: a human donor in good health. Both conserved end residues are part of each CDR3. D genes are given only for firm matches. Clone size, where shown, is once, few, many, or a class for clones that have expanded.

15	NA	TRBV7-2	NA	TRBJ2-5	TGTGCCAGCACCCTGTCGGGACTCCAGGGAGAGACCCAGTACTTC	CASTLSGLQGETQYF
13	NA	TRBV5-8	NA	TRBJ1-5	TGTGCCAGCAGCCCCCGGCTTCATCAGCCCCAGCATTTT	CASSPRLHQPQHF
15	TRBD1	TRBV5-1	NA	TRBJ2-1	TGCGCCAGCAGCTTGGGGGACAGGGAGGTGAATGAGCAGTTCTTC	CASSLGDREVNEQFF
14	TRBD2	TRBV11-2	NA	TRBJ2-7	TGTGCCAGCAGCCCGCCTAGCGGGAGCCACGAGCAGTACTTC	CASSPPSGSHEQYF
12	NA	TRBV2	NA	TRBJ2-5	TGTGCCAGCAGAGGGGATCAAGAGACCCAGTACTTC	CASRGDQETQYF
16	TRBD1	TRBV28	NA	TRBJ1-2	TGTGCCAGCAGTTCCACCGGGACAGGGCCTTTAGGTGGCTACACCTTC	CASSSTGTGPLGGYTF
16	NA	TRBV7-2	NA	TRBJ1-2	TGTGCCAGCAGCACTCACACAACAGTTTCTAACTATGGCTACACCTTC	CASSTHTTVSNYGYTF
13	NA	TRBV5-4	NA	TRBJ1-2	TGTGCCAGCAGCTTCGGTAGGGCTCCCAGGAGCACCTTC	CASSFGRAPRSTF
16	NA	TRBV4-2	once	TRBJ2-1	TGTGCCAGCAGCCAAGAGGTGGCTAGCTCCTACAATGAGCAGTTCTTC	CASSQEVASSYNEQFF
12	NA	TRBV30	NA	TRBJ2-7	TGTGCCTGGGGGAGCCTCTCCTACGAGCAGTACTTC	CAWGSLSYEQYF
12	NA	TRBV7-2	NA	TRBJ2-3	TGTGCCAGCAGCTTACTACCCGCGTCCCAGTATTTT	CASSLLPASQYF
17	NA	TRBV15	NA	TRBJ2-1	TGTGCCACCAGCAGAACCCTCCGGGGGCCCCGTGAAAATGAGCAGTTCTTC	CATSRTLRGPRENEQFF
11	NA	TRBV28	NA	TRBJ2-7	TGTGCCAGCAGGCACAACTACGAGCAGTACTTC	CASRHNYEQYF
16	TRBD1	TRBV7-2	NA	TRBJ2-6	TGTGCCAGCAGGGCAACGACAGGGAAGTGGGCCAACGTCCTGACTTTC	CASRATTGKWANVLTF
16	NA	TRBV28	NA	TRBJ1-5	TGTGCCAGCAGTTCAGGCCCAGGGCCGGGGAATCAGCCCCAGCATTTT	CASSSGPGPGNQPQHF
17	TRBD2	TRBV5-1	NA	TRBJ2-1	TGCGCCAGCAGCTTGATAGGACTAGCGGGATTGGGGGGTGAGCAGTTCTTC	CASSLIGLAGLGGEQFF
11	NA	TRBV4-1	NA	TRBJ2-4	TGCGCCAGCAGCCAAGATTACATTCAGTACTTC	CASSQDYIQYF
11	TRBD1	TRBV5-6	NA	TRBJ1-1	TGTGCCAGCAGCTGGGACAGCGAAGCTTTCTTT	CASSWDSEAFF
16	TRBD1	TRBV28	NA	TRBJ1-5	TGTGCCAGCAGTTTACACAGGGGTAATAGCAATCAGCCCCAGCATTTT	CASSLHRGNSNQPQHF
15	NA	TRBV7-2	NA	TRBJ2-5	TGTGCCAGCAGCTTAGGGGCTAGGACTTCCGGGACCCAGTACTTC	CASSLGARTSGTQYF
14	NA	TRBV18	once	TRBJ1-4	TGTGCCAGCTCACCAAGGGGTGCTAATGAAAAACTGTTTTTT	CASSPRGANEKLFF
18	TRBD2	TRBV4-3	few	TRBJ2-1	TGCGCCAGCAGCCAAGACCGACTAGCGGGAGGGCTACACAATGAGCAGTTCTTC	CASSQDRLAGGLHNEQFF
17	NA	TRBV5-6	NA	TRBJ2-3	TGTGCCAGCAGCAACTGGAGAGGAGGGGGAAGCACAGATACGCAGTATTTT	CASSNWRGGGSTDTQYF